One T cell receptor (beta chain) is described in this entry. Its antigen is still unknown. This sample stems from a study of blood T cells in healthy people across ages. Study-level background: When template switching was applied, about one barcoded beta molecule was captured per two T cells. Regarding the study as a whole: Roughly linear age-related decline in beta diversity appeared, significant by age approximately 41.

A sample-barcoded 5' primer and a J-beta primer mix were used in a second PCR of about 6 to 12 cycles. MiXCR was run by TCRdb on the 5' RACE reads, yielding one entry per CDR3 protein. This repertoire shows about 1.4 million distinct CDR3 sequences, almost 60% found once; its top ten account for roughly 7%. Germline CDR1 reads SQVTM; CDR2 reads ANQGSEA. V was clipped by 3 bases and J by 4 bases; unmatched bases: 8. CDR3 length: 15 amino acids. The material sequenced was blood. The chain carries TRBV29-1 and TRBJ2-2; 7 bases map to TRBD1. This TCR was sampled from a young man in good health. This CDR3 is CSVEGRQGSTGELFF. The CDR3, as DNA: TGCAGCGTTGAGGGGCGACAGGGCAGCACCGGGGAGCTGTTTTTT.